Reported below is one T cell receptor (beta chain). CDR3 size: 15 residues. Per germline, CDR1 LNHDA and CDR2 SQIVND (reference sequence). Trimming pared 1 base from V and 4 bases from J, leaving 11 bases between. The data derive from a study of blood T cell repertoires in COVID-19. Background on the study: There were acute and convalescent COVID-19 samples, and they came from the United States, Italy and Spain. Sample material is recorded as cDNA or gDNA derived from T cells, B-cell-depleted T cells, or PBMCs.

Original analysis: Scientists estimated how many nucleated cells there were by amplifying reference gene primers. Assay used: immunoSEQ multiplex PCR; TCRdb lists only in-frame clones, some missing. V, J and clone size reflect that table, while D and trimming were determined from the DNA. The table has tens of thousands of clones, approximately 74% seen once. The sequenced sample consisted of peripheral blood. This sequence originates from a human donor with acute or convalescent COVID-19. The donor label of this sample is uncertain. V is TRBV19 and J is TRBJ1-5; TRBD1 is a possible D gene (6 bases). This chain's CDR3 is CASSIGSGENQPQHF. The CDR3 coding sequence is TGTGCCAGTAGTATAGGTTCAGGGGAAAATCAGCCCCAGCATTTT.